The 28 T cell receptor beta chains given below trace back to one sample, sequenced in a study of shared clonotypes between healthy human individuals. This table comes from immunoSEQ multiplex PCR, and its TCRdb copy is limited to in-frame clones, with some not included. This sample carries 2 million to 2.5 million clones, 85% to 95% of them seen once, and the ten largest clones take around 0.35%. The sequenced sample was naive CD4+ T cells from PBMCs. Specified subset: CD45RA+ positively selected. These receptors all stem from a man between 18 and 35 years old in good health. Some clones in this sample may be carry-over from other donors' samples.

The rearrangement links TRBV5-1 to TRBJ2-7; 8 bases align to TRBD1. Unmatched junction bases numbered 3, after V lost 0 bases and J lost 4 bases. The CDR3 covers 14 residues. From germline, CDR1 is SGHRS and CDR2 YFSETQ. The CDR3 nucleotides are TGCGCCAGCAGCTTGGACACAGGGGGGTACGAGCAGTACTTC. As protein: CASSLDTGGYEQYF. Complete variable domain (other parts from reference TRBV5-1 and TRBJ2-7): KAGVTQTPRYLIKTRGQQVTLSCSPISGHRSVSWYQQTPGQGLQFLFEYFSETQRNKGNFPGRFSGRQFSNSRSEMNVSTLELGDSALYLCASSLDTGGYEQYFGPGTRLTVT.

DNA for the CDR3: TGTGCCAGCAGTTCTAAATATAAGGGGGCGAAGCGGGAATGGGGAAATGAGCAGTTCTTC. Translating it yields CASSSKYKGAKREWGNEQFF. The V gene is TRBV28, the J gene TRBJ2-1; D tentatively reads TRBD1 or TRBD2 (7 bases each). The V end lost 4 bases, the J end lost 7 bases, and 32 bases lay between the germline ends. Germline values: CDR1 MDHEN, CDR2 SYDVKM. The CDR3 runs 20 residues.

The table lists this clone with a count of one. V usage is TRBV27 and J usage is TRBJ1-4; D may be TRBD1 (6 bases). Between the trimmed V and J ends, which lost 5 bases and 10 bases, there was a span of 20 bases. This CDR3 spans 15 amino acids. CDR1 is MNHEY and CDR2 is SMNVEV in the germline V gene (reference sequence). CDR3 residues: CASSDQGGLGRKLFF. The CDR3 bases are TGTGCCAGCAGTGACCAAGGGGGGTTAGGACGAAAACTGTTTTTT.

V is TRBV5-1 and J is TRBJ2-1; tentative D call: TRBD2 (7 bases). The CDR3 runs to 17 residues. V was pared by 1 base and J by 6 bases, with 20 bases between. Germline-derived CDR1 and CDR2 are SGHRS and YFSETQ. Written as DNA, the CDR3 is TGCGCCAGCAGCTTGACCGGAGCGGGGACAAGGCGCAATGAGCAGTTCTTC. Translating it yields CASSLTGAGTRRNEQFF.

As regards this clone: The sample contains more than one DNA sequence encoding this CDR3. This chain links TRBV29-1 with TRBJ1-1; D is unresolved. V lost 4 bases and J lost 0, with 9 bases in between. Looked up from germline, CDR1 is SQVTM and CDR2 is ANQGSEA. This CDR3 has 13 amino acids. CDR3 DNA: TGCAGCGTTGGACGGCTTATGAACACTGAAGCTTTCTTT. Translated, it gives CSVGRLMNTEAFF.

The rearrangement links TRBV27 to TRBJ2-1, with a possible D match to TRBD2 (6 bases). Germline CDR1 MNHEY, CDR2 SMNVEV (reference sequence). CDR3 length: 15 residues. V was pared by 4 bases and J by 3 bases, with 13 bases between. CDR3: CASSYPGLSYNEQFF. The CDR3 DNA is TGTGCCAGCAGTTACCCGGGACTGAGCTACAATGAGCAGTTCTTC.

This chain joins TRBV28 and TRBJ2-2; possible D gene TRBD1, 5 bases. Germline V gene lookup returns CDR1 MDHEN and CDR2 SYDVKM. This CDR3 spans 13 amino acids. Between the trimmed V and J ends, which lost 3 bases and 5 bases, there was a span of 7 bases. As DNA, the CDR3 is TGTGCCAGCAGTTTTCAGGGTACCGGGGAGCTGTTTTTT. Translated: CASSFQGTGELFF.

This rearrangement joins TRBV2 to TRBJ2-4, with 11 positions matching TRBD2. The CDR3 contains 21 residues. V lost 0 bases to trimming and J lost 1 base; unmatched junction nucleotides: 14. Germline V CDR1 and CDR2: SNHLY, FYNNEI. Here the CDR3 reads CASSEALRGTSGLGAKNIQYF. CDR3 sequence (DNA): TGTGCCAGCAGTGAAGCGCTTCGTGGGACTAGCGGACTCGGGGCCAAAAACATTCAGTACTTC.

V gene TRBV28 combines with J gene TRBJ2-5; D remains ambiguous. This CDR3 is 13 amino acids long. CDR1 is MDHEN, CDR2 SYDVKM, per germline. With 4 bases removed from V and 2 bases from J, the gap between germline ends came to 8 bases. This CDR3 is CASSWASQETQYF. In nucleotides, the CDR3 is TGTGCCAGCAGTTGGGCTTCTCAAGAGACCCAGTACTTC.

A few counts support this clone. The V and J genes are TRBV6-1 and TRBJ1-1; perhaps TRBD1 as D (6 bases). Trimming removed 5 bases from V and 1 base from J, with 14 bases in between. CDR1 and CDR2 (germline): MNHNS, SASEGT. This CDR3 contains 15 residues. The CDR3 loop reads CASSPPGHQNTEAFF. The CDR3 bases are TGTGCCAGCAGTCCACCGGGACACCAGAACACTGAAGCTTTCTTT.

V is TRBV5-1 and J is TRBJ2-7; 10 bases map to TRBD2. V dropped 4 bases and J dropped 0; count of bases not matched to a gene: 7. This CDR3 is 16 amino acids long. Germline CDR1 SGHRS, CDR2 YFSETQ. CDR3 loop: CASSPGLADTSYEQYF. The DNA of the CDR3 is TGCGCCAGCAGCCCCGGACTAGCGGACACCTCCTACGAGCAGTACTTC.

The chain combines TRBV19 with TRBJ2-2; no clear D. There are 17 residues in the CDR3. V lost 4 bases and J 2 bases, leaving 17 bases between the germline ends. Germline CDR1 LNHDA, CDR2 SQIVND (reference sequence). In DNA, the CDR3 is TGTGCCAGTAGTAATGATTTTGCTCACGACAACACCGGGGAGCTGTTTTTT. Translated: CASSNDFAHDNTGELFF. The whole variable domain, filled in from reference TRBV19 and TRBJ2-2, reads DGGITQSPKYLFRKEGQNVTLSCEQNLNHDAMYWYRQDPGQGLRLIYYSQIVNDFQKGDIAEGYSVSREKKESFPLTVTSAQKNPTAFYLCASSNDFAHDNTGELFFGEGSRLTVL.

The chain carries TRBV7-2 and TRBJ2-5; 8 bases match TRBD2. The junction had 2 bases not matched to a gene; V was cut back by 2 bases and J by 3 bases. Germline V gene sequence: CDR1 SGHTA, CDR2 FQGNSA. This CDR3 is 14 amino acids long. CDR3 bases: TGTGCCAGCAGCTTATCGGGAGGGGAAGAGACCCAGTACTTC. Translation: CASSLSGGEETQYF. The entire variable domain, with the rest obtained from reference TRBV7-2 and TRBJ2-5, is as follows: GAGVSQSPSNKVTEKGKDVELRCDPISGHTALYWYRQSLGQGLEFLIYFQGNSAPDKSGLPSDRFSAERTGGSVSTLTIQRTQQEDSAVYLCASSLSGGEETQYFGPGTRLLVL.

The chain is built from TRBV11-2 and TRBJ1-2, with 8 bases lining up with TRBD1. Germline V gene lookup returns CDR1 SGHAT and CDR2 FQNNGV. V lost 0 bases and J lost 7; bases outside the gene matches: 7. The CDR3 loop spans 15 amino acids. The CDR3 DNA is TGTGCCAGCAGCTTAGATAAGGGACAGGCTGGTGGCTACACCTTC. This encodes CASSLDKGQAGGYTF.

V gene TRBV29-1 combines with J gene TRBJ2-3, with D uncertain. The germline V gene has CDR1 SQVTM and CDR2 ANQGSEA. This CDR3 is built from 11 residues. The germline V and J ends were trimmed by 4 bases and 3 bases, with 5 bases remaining between them. The CDR3: CSVALTDTQYF. The CDR3 nucleotides read TGCAGCGTTGCCCTTACAGATACGCAGTATTTT.

The rearrangement uses TRBV6-4 and TRBJ1-2; 8 bases are a match to TRBD1. The V gene end was trimmed by 0 bases and the J gene end by 5 bases; junction bases not matched to a gene: 8. Germline assignment: CDR1 MRHNA and CDR2 SNTAGT. The CDR3 length is 16 residues. CDR3: CASSDSGQGARYGYTF. The CDR3 bases are TGTGCCAGCAGTGACTCTGGACAGGGTGCCAGGTATGGCTACACCTTC.

The chain couples TRBV15 to TRBJ2-3; a possible D gene is TRBD2 (6 bases). The CDR3 length is 15 residues. CDR1 is LNHNV, CDR2 YYDKDF, per germline (reference sequence). The V end was cut by 3 bases, the J end by 2 bases, with 12 bases between. The CDR3 is CATSRGGENTDTQYF. The CDR3 DNA follows: TGTGCCACCAGCAGGGGCGGGGAAAACACAGATACGCAGTATTTT.

The chain carries TRBV28 and TRBJ2-2; tentative D call: TRBD1 (5 bases). This CDR3 has 14 amino acids. V shed 5 bases and J shed 1 base, with 8 bases lying between them. Germline V gives CDR1 MDHEN, CDR2 SYDVKM. The CDR3 loop reads CASSQGGNTGELFF. The DNA of the CDR3 is TGTGCCAGCAGTCAGGGCGGGAACACCGGGGAGCTGTTTTTT.

As to this clone: Other DNA sequences in this sample translate to the same CDR3. The chain uses TRBV12-5 and TRBJ1-1, with D possibly TRBD1 on 5 matching bases. CDR3 length equals 15 residues. Trimming shortened V by 1 base and J by 3 bases, and 12 bases separated the two germline ends. Germline CDR1 is LGHNT and CDR2 is FRNRAP. For the CDR3, the DNA is TGTGCTAGTGGTTTGGCTCAGGGCGCTCACACTGAAGCTTTCTTT. Protein product: CASGLAQGAHTEAFF.

The chain has TRBV6-5 and TRBJ1-6, with TRBD1 matching over 8 bases. The CDR3 sequence is 16 residues long. CDR1 is MNHEY and CDR2 is SVGAGI in the germline V gene. J gave up 10 bases and V 0 bases, and 8 bases lay outside the gene matches. As DNA, the CDR3 is TGTGCCAGCAGTTACTCGATTTGGCAGGGGGCATCACCCCTCCACTTT. This translates into CASSYSIWQGASPLHF.

This chain links TRBV27 with TRBJ2-2; 11 positions match TRBD1. The germline CDR1 and CDR2 sequences are MNHEY and SMNVEV (reference sequence). The CDR3 extends over 17 amino acids. Trimming cost V 6 bases and J 0 bases; bases outside gene matches: 6. The CDR3 sequence: CASRRDRGFTNTGELFF. The CDR3 DNA reads TGTGCCAGCAGACGGGACAGGGGGTTTACGAACACCGGGGAGCTGTTTTTT.

This chain uses TRBV5-1 with TRBJ2-7; TRBD1 might be the D (6 bases). Germline values: CDR1 SGHRS, CDR2 YFSETQ. The CDR3 loop spans 14 amino acids. The V and J ends lost 4 bases and 3 bases respectively, with 14 bases between them. In DNA form, the CDR3 reads TGCGCCAGCAGCGAGACAGGTCCACGCTACGAGCAGTACTTC. Its protein is CASSETGPRYEQYF.

The chain uses TRBV5-1 and TRBJ1-2, with D possibly being TRBD1 (5 bases). The CDR3 is made up of 17 amino acids. V dropped 0 bases and J dropped 5 bases, with 20 bases sitting between them. The germline V gene has CDR1 SGHRS and CDR2 YFSETQ. The CDR3: CASSLGGISSQSYGYTF. CDR3 sequence (DNA): TGCGCCAGCAGCTTGGGGGGGATCTCCAGTCAGTCTTATGGCTACACCTTC. The full variable domain, completed using reference TRBV5-1 and TRBJ1-2, is KAGVTQTPRYLIKTRGQQVTLSCSPISGHRSVSWYQQTPGQGLQFLFEYFSETQRNKGNFPGRFSGRQFSNSRSEMNVSTLELGDSALYLCASSLGGISSQSYGYTFGSGTRLTVV.

This chain uses TRBV6-5 with TRBJ1-1, with a tentative D call TRBD1 (5 bases). The CDR3 runs to 12 residues. The ends were cut back, 6 bases at V and 7 bases at J, with 12 bases in the middle. Germline V gives CDR1 MNHEY, CDR2 SVGAGI. CDR3 loop: CASSIRGGEAFF. The CDR3 DNA sequence: TGTGCCAGCAGCATCCGGGGGGGTGAAGCTTTCTTT.

DNA of the CDR3: TGTGCCAGCAGCTTCGGCGGGGAGCTGTTTTTT. It yields the protein CASSFGGELFF. The chain couples TRBV7-7 to TRBJ2-2, with D unclear. Germline CDR1 SSHAT, CDR2 FNYEAQ (reference sequence). V gave up 3 bases and J gave up 7 bases, with 3 bases separating them. The CDR3 is 11 residues long. Variable domain in full (rest from reference TRBV7-7 and TRBJ2-2): GAGVSQSPRYKVTKRGQDVTLRCDPISSHATLYWYQQALGQGPEFLTYFNYEAQPDKSGLPSDRFSAERPEGSISTLTIQRTEQRDSAMYRCASSFGGELFFGEGSRLTVL.

The V gene is TRBV11-3, the J gene TRBJ2-2, with D possibly matching TRBD2 (6 bases). This CDR3 comprises 17 residues. The germline V gene encodes CDR1 SGHNT and CDR2 YENEEA. Trimming stripped 3 bases from V and 3 bases from J, with 17 bases between. DNA for the CDR3: TGTGCCAGCAGCTTGCTCGGGGCGGGACCCGACACCGGGGAGCTGTTTTTT. Translation gives CASSLLGAGPDTGELFF.

Notes on this clone: This could be a read error, since a much larger clone is one nucleotide away. The V gene is TRBV6-6, the J gene TRBJ2-3; 7 bases are shared with TRBD1. Losses at the gene ends were 6 bases for V and 4 bases for J; bases not matched to a gene: 1. This CDR3 contains 12 residues. Per germline, CDR1 MNHNY and CDR2 SVGAGI (reference sequence). DNA of the CDR3: TGTGCCAGCAGCGACAGGGCAGATACGCAGTATTTT. Translating gives CASSDRADTQYF.

This clone was observed a few times. Other nucleotide sequences in the sample specify the same CDR3. The CDR3 DNA reads TGTGCCAGCAGCTTAGGACTAGCGGGATACAATGAGCAGTTCTTC. Translated, it gives CASSLGLAGYNEQFF. The chain joins TRBV7-2 to TRBJ2-1, with 11 bases fitting TRBD2. CDR3 size: 15 residues. The V gene end was trimmed by 1 base and the J gene end by 4 bases; junction bases not matched to a gene: 0. The germline V gene encodes CDR1 SGHTA and CDR2 FQGNSA.